The 20 T cell receptor beta chains below all came from one sample that was sequenced in a study of blood T cell repertoires in COVID-19. Assay used: immunoSEQ multiplex PCR; TCRdb lists only in-frame clones, some missing. The profile shows roughly 60,000 clones, 70% to 90% of them singletons. The source material was peripheral blood. The receptors here all came from a man older than 75 with acute or convalescent COVID-19.

This clone was observed a few times. The V gene is TRBV25-1, the J gene TRBJ1-1; 7 nucleotides match TRBD1. Germline CDR1 reads MGHDK; CDR2 reads SYGVNS. After removal of 4 bases from V and 0 bases from J, the junction contained 14 bases not matched to a gene. The CDR3 runs to 18 residues. The CDR3 DNA reads TGTGCCAGCAGTGGGGGGACAGCCCCGAGCCTCATGAACACTGAAGCTTTCTTT. Translating gives CASSGGTAPSLMNTEAFF.

This chain links TRBV29-1 with TRBJ1-4, with 7 bases matching TRBD1. Germline trimming cut 6 bases from V and 3 bases from J; bases unmatched to any gene: 4. The V gene's germline CDR1 is SQVTM and CDR2 ANQGSEA. The CDR3 consists of 13 residues. In nucleotides, the CDR3 is TGCAGCGTAAAGACAGGGTCTAATGAAAAACTGTTTTTT. Translated: CSVKTGSNEKLFF.

This chain links TRBV6-5 with TRBJ2-1; D gene uncertain. Trimming removed 0 bases at V and 2 bases at J, with 8 bases between. Germline loops: CDR1 MNHEY, CDR2 SVGAGI. CDR3 length equals 15 residues. As DNA, the CDR3 is TGTGCCAGCAGTTACTCGAGGTCTACCTACAATGAGCAGTTCTTC. It yields the protein CASSYSRSTYNEQFF.

The CDR3 coding sequence is TGTGCCAGCAGCAAATCACGGACAGGGGGGGGAGCCTACAATGAGCAGTTCTTC. The encoded protein is CASSKSRTGGGAYNEQFF. The chain couples TRBV21-1 to TRBJ2-1; TRBD1 reflects the table's D call only, with no check against the DNA. TRBV21-1 is termed a pseudogene. The length of the CDR3 is 18 residues.

The chain has TRBV11-2 and TRBJ1-4; 11 bases are a match to TRBD1. The CDR3 extends over 17 amino acids. The V gene's germline CDR1 is SGHAT and CDR2 FQNNGV. V dropped 0 bases and J dropped 7; count of bases not matched to a gene: 7. The CDR3 loop reads CASSLDGTGGGIEKLFF. CDR3 coding DNA: TGTGCCAGCAGCTTAGATGGGACAGGGGGAGGTATTGAAAAACTGTTTTTT.

The chain is built from TRBV7-2 and TRBJ1-1, with TRBD1 as a possible D gene (5 bases). With 5 bases removed from V and 4 bases from J, the gap between germline ends came to 11 bases. The CDR3 is 13 residues long. From germline, CDR1 is SGHTA and CDR2 FQGNSA. CDR3 sequence reads: CASSPIGVTEAFF. The DNA for the CDR3 is TGTGCCAGCAGCCCGATAGGGGTCACTGAAGCTTTCTTT.

This rearrangement joins TRBV3-1 (or the pseudogene TRBV3-2) to TRBJ1-2, with D perhaps TRBD1 (5 bases). Trimming left V 6 bases short and J 5 bases short, with 7 bases between. Germline V lookup: CDR1 LGHDT, CDR2 YNNKEL (reference sequence). This CDR3 has 11 amino acids. The CDR3 spells CASSKGYGYTF. CDR3 in DNA: TGTGCCAGCAGTAAGGGGTATGGCTACACCTTC.

The J gene is TRBJ1-2, the V gene TRBV6-5, with TRBD1 identical over 12 bases. The CDR3 totals 14 residues. V lost 7 bases, J lost 8 bases, and 8 bases stayed unmatched. CDR1 is MNHEY and CDR2 is SVGAGI in the germline V gene. CDR3 sequence (DNA): TGTGCCAGCACCATGGGACAGGGGGCGCAGGGCTACACCTTC. Translation gives CASTMGQGAQGYTF.

The chain uses TRBV5-4 and TRBJ2-2; 7 bases fit TRBD2. V trimming: 5 bases; J trimming: 4 bases; junction bases outside the gene matches: 8. The germline CDR1 and CDR2 sequences are SGHNT and YYREEE (reference sequence). This CDR3 has 15 amino acids. CDR3 in DNA: TGTGCCAGCAGAGCTCGGGGGGACTTCACCGGGGAGCTGTTTTTT. Translated: CASRARGDFTGELFF.

The genes are TRBV3-1 (or the pseudogene TRBV3-2) and TRBJ2-1, with a possible D match to TRBD2 (7 bases). Germline V gives CDR1 LGHDT, CDR2 YNNKEL (reference sequence). CDR3 length: 15 residues. V was clipped by 4 bases and J by 9 bases, with 19 bases between them. The CDR3 DNA sequence: TGTGCCAGCAGCCTCGGACTAGGGGGAGGAGCTGAGCAGTTCTTC. Protein product: CASSLGLGGGAEQFF.

This chain uses TRBV3-1 (or the pseudogene TRBV3-2) with TRBJ2-1; D may be TRBD2 (6 bases). CDR3 length equals 12 residues. Per the germline V gene, CDR1 is LGHDT and CDR2 is YNNKEL (reference sequence). V dropped 3 bases and J dropped 15 bases, with 15 bases sitting between them. CDR3 in DNA: TGTGCCAGCAGCCAGTTAGATGCGGGGCCGTTCTTC. Translation: CASSQLDAGPFF.

This chain joins TRBV6-6 and TRBJ2-6, with TRBD2 identical over 11 bases. The germline CDR1 and CDR2 sequences are MNHNY and SVGAGI (reference sequence). V was pared by 6 bases and J by 2 bases, with 15 bases of the junction left unmatched. The CDR3 runs to 20 residues. The CDR3 sequence is CASSPPSRSGGAAGANVLTF. DNA for the CDR3: TGTGCCAGCAGCCCACCAAGCCGTAGCGGGGGGGCCGCTGGGGCCAACGTCCTGACTTTC.

CDR3 DNA: TGTGCCAAACAGGGGTCCGCGAACACCGGGGAGCTGTTTTTT. Its protein product is CAKQGSANTGELFF. This rearrangement joins TRBV2 to TRBJ2-2; the match to TRBD1 covers 7 bases. V lost 10 bases to trimming and J lost 0 bases; unmatched junction nucleotides: 5. CDR3 length equals 14 residues. The germline gives CDR1 SNHLY, CDR2 FYNNEI.

The rearrangement links TRBV10-2 to TRBJ1-2, with 8 bases matching TRBD1. The CDR3 totals 16 residues. Germline CDR1 reads WSHSY; CDR2 reads SAAADI. The V segment lost 3 bases and the J segment 4 bases; nucleotides outside the gene matches: 10. CDR3 sequence (DNA): TGCGCCAGCAGTGACGGGACAGGCCCTGAGAGCTATGGCTACACCTTC. This encodes CASSDGTGPESYGYTF.

This clone appeared a single time. J is TRBJ1-5 and V is TRBV5-8, with D tentatively TRBD1 (5 bases). The length of the CDR3 is 15 residues. Germline V CDR1 and CDR2: SGHTS, YDEGEE. Trimming took off 2 bases at V and 1 base at J, with 10 bases between the two ends. The CDR3 reads CASSFSRASNQPQHF. The CDR3 bases are TGTGCCAGCAGCTTCAGCAGGGCGAGCAATCAGCCCCAGCATTTT.

The chain has TRBV6-1 and TRBJ1-2, with D perhaps matching TRBD1 (6 bases). The CDR3 is 15 amino acids. The germline gives CDR1 MNHNS, CDR2 SASEGT. V was cut by 3 bases and J by 5 bases, with 16 bases left in between. Here the CDR3 reads CASSEGAVSRYGYTF. The CDR3 DNA reads as TGTGCCAGCAGTGAGGGGGCAGTGTCTCGGTATGGCTACACCTTC.

The chain couples TRBV19 to TRBJ1-2; a weak D match, TRBD1 (6 bases). The CDR3 totals 15 residues. Trimming removed 5 bases at V and 5 bases at J, with 18 bases between. CDR1 is LNHDA and CDR2 is SQIVND in the germline V gene (reference sequence). This CDR3 is CASSQSSGTPYGYTF. Here the CDR3 DNA reads TGTGCCAGTAGTCAGTCATCCGGGACACCATATGGCTACACCTTC.

The chain combines TRBV19 with TRBJ1-5; no definite D call. Germline V gene sequence: CDR1 LNHDA, CDR2 SQIVND (reference sequence). The V and J ends lost 10 bases and 6 bases respectively, with 13 bases between them. The CDR3 runs to 12 residues. As DNA, the CDR3 is TGTGCCACGAGAGATGAGGGTCAGCCCCAGCATTTT. It is translated as CATRDEGQPQHF.

The chain joins TRBV12-3 or TRBV12-4 to TRBJ2-2, with D hard to call. V was trimmed by 4 bases and J by 8 bases, leaving 11 bases between them. This CDR3 has 13 residues. CDR3 region: CASSSPRRGELFF. The CDR3 DNA follows: TGTGCCAGCAGTTCCCCTCGGCGGGGGGAGCTGTTTTTT.

The V and J genes are TRBV5-8 and TRBJ1-3; 7 bases align to TRBD1. Germline CDR1 SGHTS, CDR2 YDEGEE. The junction had 5 bases not matched to a gene; V was cut back by 0 bases and J by 8 bases. This CDR3 is built from 14 residues. The CDR3 DNA reads as TGTGCCAGCAGCTTGGAAGGGGGCGAATACACCATATATTTT. It encodes CASSLEGGEYTIYF.